The 22 T cell receptor beta chains below were found in one sample sequenced in a study of Graves' ophthalmopathy and Graves' hyperthyroidism. Amplified material comprised TCR beta CDR3 regions derived from RNA transcripts. HTBI primers served in a first-round RT-PCR, which a second-round multiplex PCR followed. A single record per CDR3 protein comes from TCRdb applying MiXCR to the multiplex PCR reads. The sample comprises fewer than 350,000 distinct CDR3 sequences, roughly 15% of which are singletons, and around 12% rests with the top ten. The source material was peripheral blood. The receptor set was obtained from an adult man with Graves' ophthalmopathy.

The V gene is TRBV7-2, the J gene TRBJ1-2; TRBD1 is a possible D gene (6 bases). Trimming pared 3 bases from V and 3 bases from J, leaving 11 bases between. Germline lookup yields CDR1 SGHTA and CDR2 FQGNSA. This CDR3 comprises 14 residues. The CDR3, as DNA: TGTGCCAGCAGCTTGGGGACATCCTACTATGGCTACACCTTC. Translation gives CASSLGTSYYGYTF.

This clonotype was seen many times. The rearrangement joins TRBV12-3 or TRBV12-4 to TRBJ2-7; D is ambiguous. V shed 1 base and J shed 1 base, with 11 bases lying between them. The CDR3 spans 15 residues. CDR3 protein: CASSLGGTGSYEQYF. As DNA, the CDR3 is TGTGCCAGCAGTTTAGGAGGCACGGGTTCCTACGAGCAGTACTTC.

This clonotype was seen at least ten times. This chain uses TRBV5-1 with TRBJ1-3, with a possible D match to TRBD1 (5 bases). From germline, CDR1 is SGHRS and CDR2 YFSETQ. Trimming took off 1 base at V and 4 bases at J, with 9 bases between the two ends. The CDR3 is 14 amino acids. CDR3 bases: TGCGCCAGCAGCTTGCAGGGAGAAGGAAACACCATATATTTT. Protein sequence: CASSLQGEGNTIYF.

This clonotype came up many times. V usage is TRBV20-1 and J usage is TRBJ1-1; possibly TRBD1 for D (5 bases). CDR1 is DFQATT, CDR2 SNEGSKA, per germline (reference sequence). The V end lost 4 bases, the J end lost 0 bases, and 12 bases lay between the germline ends. The CDR3 covers 14 residues. CDR3 coding DNA: TGCAGTGCTACGATAGACAGTCTGAACACTGAAGCTTTCTTT. This translates into CSATIDSLNTEAFF.

Ten or more counts support this clonotype. J is TRBJ2-5 and V is TRBV7-2, with D perhaps TRBD1 (6 bases). Germline loops: CDR1 SGHTA, CDR2 FQGNSA. Between the trimmed V and J ends, which lost 2 bases and 3 bases, there was a span of 16 bases. The CDR3 spans 16 residues. For the CDR3, the DNA is TGTGCCAGCAGCTTATCAGGGTGGGGACAAAAAGAGACCCAGTACTTC. This encodes CASSLSGWGQKETQYF.

The sample holds many counts of this clonotype. V and J are TRBV6-5 and TRBJ1-2; TRBD1 matches at 12 bases. The germline gives CDR1 MNHEY, CDR2 SVGAGI. The CDR3 has 15 residues. The trim removed 2 bases at V and 7 bases at J, leaving 5 bases unmatched. CDR3 sequence: CASSYDGTGGAGYTF. The CDR3 DNA follows: TGTGCCAGCAGTTACGACGGGACAGGGGGCGCTGGCTACACCTTC.

This clonotype was found many times. The chain links TRBV27 to TRBJ1-2, with D tentatively TRBD1 (5 bases). Trimming pared 0 bases from V and 1 base from J, leaving 9 bases between. This CDR3 has 15 residues. Looked up from germline, CDR1 is MNHEY and CDR2 is SMNVEV (reference sequence). CDR3 sequence reads: CASSLSRRGNYGYTF. DNA for the CDR3: TGTGCCAGCAGTTTATCGAGGAGGGGTAACTATGGCTACACCTTC.

This clonotype has at least ten counts. The chain recombines TRBV5-1 with TRBJ1-1; perhaps TRBD1 as D (5 bases). V dropped 4 bases and J dropped 3 bases, with 25 bases sitting between them. This CDR3 spans 18 amino acids. Germline assignment: CDR1 SGHRS and CDR2 YFSETQ. CDR3 DNA: TGCGCCAGCAGCCGACCGAGGCCCCGCCTAGGGGTGGACACTGAAGCTTTCTTT. It is translated as CASSRPRPRLGVDTEAFF.

This clonotype occurred many times. V gene TRBV5-1 combines with J gene TRBJ2-7; TRBD1 matches 10 bases. This CDR3 comprises 16 residues. Germline V CDR1 and CDR2: SGHRS, YFSETQ. The ends lost 0 bases at V and 3 bases at J; junction bases unmatched: 6. The CDR3 sequence: CASSLAGGTGDYEQYF. The CDR3 nucleotides read TGCGCCAGCAGCTTGGCCGGCGGGACAGGGGACTACGAGCAGTACTTC. Variable domain in full (rest from reference TRBV5-1 and TRBJ2-7): KAGVTQTPRYLIKTRGQQVTLSCSPISGHRSVSWYQQTPGQGLQFLFEYFSETQRNKGNFPGRFSGRQFSNSRSEMNVSTLELGDSALYLCASSLAGGTGDYEQYFGPGTRLTVT.

This clonotype was counted at least ten times. The chain combines TRBV6-1 with TRBJ1-2; D unclear. V was shortened by 7 bases and J by 1 base, with 16 bases between the two germline ends. The CDR3 totals 15 residues. Per germline, CDR1 MNHNS and CDR2 SASEGT. The CDR3 sequence: CASTTEVFSNYGYTF. In nucleotides, the CDR3 is TGTGCCAGCACCACCGAGGTCTTCAGTAACTATGGCTACACCTTC.

This clonotype was recorded many times. The V gene is TRBV2, the J gene TRBJ1-1; D not certain. This CDR3 is built from 14 residues. The V end was cut by 2 bases, the J end by 8 bases, with 15 bases between. Germline V gene sequence: CDR1 SNHLY, CDR2 FYNNEI. CDR3 bases: TGTGCCAGCAGTGAACGACCCAAGCCTTGGGAAGCTTTCTTT. It codes for CASSERPKPWEAFF.

This clonotype was seen ten or more times. A much larger clone differs from this one at a single base, so this may be a read error. The J gene is TRBJ2-5, the V gene TRBV2, with D unclear. The CDR3 totals 11 residues. Per the germline V gene, CDR1 is SNHLY and CDR2 is FYNNEI. Deletions cut 9 bases from V and 1 base from J, with 6 bases between. CDR3 sequence: CARSIQETQYF. CDR3 bases: TGTGCCAGAAGTATCCAAGAGACCCAGTACTTC.

CDR3 coding DNA: TGTGCCAGCAGCTTTAGTAGCGGGACGGGGGAGCAGTACTTC. This encodes CASSFSSGTGEQYF. V and J are TRBV7-2 and TRBJ2-7; 8 bases align to TRBD2. V was pared by 3 bases and J by 7 bases, with 8 bases of the junction left unmatched. The CDR3 totals 14 residues. The germline V gene encodes CDR1 SGHTA and CDR2 FQGNSA.

This clonotype occurred many times. The V call is TRBV20-1, the J call TRBJ1-1, with D possibly being TRBD1 (6 bases). Germline V gene data show CDR1 as DFQATT and CDR2 as SNEGSKA (reference sequence). V dropped 7 bases and J dropped 0 bases, with 15 bases sitting between them. This CDR3 spans 14 amino acids. CDR3 sequence reads: CSGDRGRVNTEAFF. CDR3 DNA: TGCAGTGGGGATCGGGGGCGGGTGAACACTGAAGCTTTCTTT.

The CDR3 sequence: CASSLDRFREQYF. CDR3 coding DNA: TGTGCCAGCAGCTTGGATCGTTTTCGCGAGCAGTACTTC. V is TRBV7-8 and J is TRBJ2-7, with unresolved D. V gave up 3 bases and J gave up 6 bases, with 12 bases separating them. This CDR3 region has 13 residues. In germline, CDR1 is SGHVS, CDR2 FQNEAQ.

Turning to this clonotype: At one of its ends the junction is not consistent with the germline gene, which may arise from a read error. The chain has TRBV4-2 and TRBJ2-5; TRBD2 is a possible D gene (5 bases). This CDR3 is 14 amino acids long. CDR1 is LGHNA, CDR2 YNFKEQ, per germline. Here the CDR3 DNA reads TGTGTCAGCAGCCAAAGGGCTAGCTCAGAGACCCAGTACTTC. It encodes CVSSQRASSETQYF.

This clonotype was recorded at least ten times. The rearrangement uses TRBV20-1 and TRBJ2-5; 9 bases match TRBD2. The CDR3 is 17 residues long. Germline values: CDR1 DFQATT, CDR2 SNEGSKA (reference sequence). V lost 0 bases and J lost 2; bases outside the gene matches: 10. The CDR3 nucleotides read TGCAGTGCTAGAGATCGGAGGGCGGGGGGGCCGCAAGAGACCCAGTACTTC. Its protein product is CSARDRRAGGPQETQYF.

This clonotype was observed at least ten times. The chain links TRBV24-1 to TRBJ2-2; D not certain. The CDR3 length is 14 residues. The V end lost 1 base, the J end lost 5 bases, and 7 bases lay between the germline ends. Germline lookup yields CDR1 KGHDR and CDR2 SFDVKD. The CDR3 here is CATSDFVDTGELFF. In DNA, the CDR3 is TGTGCCACCAGTGATTTTGTAGATACCGGGGAGCTGTTTTTT.

The rearrangement links TRBV18 to TRBJ2-7, with 7 bases fitting TRBD1. Looked up from germline, CDR1 is KGHSH and CDR2 is LQKENI. J lost 3 bases, V lost 3 bases, and 8 bases had no gene match. The CDR3 is 15 residues long. CDR3 nucleotides: TGTGCCAGCTCACCCCAACAGGGGAGCATCTACGAGCAGTACTTC. It specifies CASSPQQGSIYEQYF.

There are many counts of this clonotype. This chain uses TRBV27 with TRBJ1-1; TRBD1 matches at 10 bases. The CDR3 has 13 amino acids. Germline V gene lookup returns CDR1 MNHEY and CDR2 SMNVEV (reference sequence). Trimming removed 4 bases from V and 4 bases from J; junction bases left unmatched: 0. CDR3 protein: CASSWDRGTEAFF. The CDR3 coding sequence is TGTGCCAGCAGTTGGGACAGGGGCACTGAAGCTTTCTTT.

Of note for this clonotype: Given a much more abundant clone one base away, this may be a read error. CDR3 DNA sequence: TGTGCCTGCAGGAATTCCCACGAGCAGTACTTC. It is translated as CACRNSHEQYF. The chain combines TRBV6-2 or TRBV6-3 with TRBJ2-7; D uncertain. Germline V gene lookup returns CDR1 MNHEY and CDR2 SVGEGT. The CDR3 contains 11 residues.

The sample holds many counts of this clonotype. The V call is TRBV6-5, the J call TRBJ2-7; 7 bases align to TRBD2. Germline CDR1 MNHEY, CDR2 SVGAGI. V lost 0 bases to trimming and J lost 0 bases; unmatched junction nucleotides: 2. The CDR3 is made up of 15 amino acids. The CDR3 sequence is CASSYSGGSSYEQYF. CDR3 coding DNA: TGTGCCAGCAGTTACTCGGGCGGGAGCTCCTACGAGCAGTACTTC.